This T cell receptor beta chain emerged from a study of shared clonotypes between healthy human individuals. Background on the study: Three plates each covered CD4 naive and memory; CD8 naive two, CD8 memory one.

V lost 7 bases, J lost 6 bases, and 12 bases lay in between. The V gene's germline CDR1 is SQVTM and CDR2 ANQGSEA. CDR3 length equals 12 residues. Comments on this clone: Its antigen is as yet unknown.

Study conclusions and caveats: In a handful of donors, approximately 5% of naive CD4 clonotypes appeared in common.

The method was immunoSEQ multiplex PCR; TCRdb's version includes in-frame clones alone and lacks a portion of them. The data hold 2 million or so clones, with 85% to 95% observed a single time. Sequencing was carried out using naive CD4+ T cells sorted from blood. Subset noted: CD45RA+ positively selected. The TCR comes from a man aged 18-30 years in good health. The chain recombines TRBV29-1 with TRBJ2-2; possibly TRBD2 for D (6 bases). The CDR3 loop is CSAGVMAGELFF. The CDR3 DNA is TGCAGCGCGGGGGTAATGGCCGGGGAGCTGTTTTTT.